A selection of T cell receptor beta chains follows, all from one sample in a study of blood T cells in healthy people across ages. TCRdb re-called the 5' RACE reads with MiXCR, one entry per CDR3 protein. This repertoire shows 700,000 or so distinct CDR3 sequences, around a fifth found once; its top ten account for under 25%. The sample taken for sequencing was blood. These receptors were obtained from a man between 70 and 80 years old in good health. Each CDR3 is given with its conserved first and last residue. Each record gives: D gene, J gene, clone size, V gene, CDR3 protein, CDR3 DNA. The D gene is left open where the match is weak. The size entry is marked missing in some rows and otherwise reads once, few, many or a size class.

d_call: TRBD1; j_call: TRBJ2-1; clone_size: NA; v_call: TRBV20-1; cdr3_aa: CSACPLGTGPYNEQFF; cdr3_nt: TGCAGTGCTTGCCCCTTAGGGACAGGGCCCTACAATGAGCAGTTCTTC
d_call: TRBD2; j_call: TRBJ2-1; clone_size: NA; v_call: TRBV2; cdr3_aa: CASTGTSGYNEQFF; cdr3_nt: TGTGCCAGCACGGGGACTAGCGGGTACAATGAGCAGTTCTTC
d_call: TRBD1; j_call: TRBJ1-2; clone_size: few; v_call: TRBV9; cdr3_aa: CASSTGQGRYGYTF; cdr3_nt: TGTGCCAGCAGTACCGGACAGGGCAGATATGGCTACACCTTC
d_call: NA; j_call: TRBJ1-4; clone_size: NA; v_call: TRBV12-3/TRBV12-4; cdr3_aa: CTSTRGNEKLFF; cdr3_nt: TGTACCAGCACCAGAGGAAATGAAAAACTGTTTTTT
d_call: TRBD1; j_call: TRBJ2-3; clone_size: few; v_call: TRBV14; cdr3_aa: CASSQYRGSADTQYF; cdr3_nt: TGTGCCAGCAGCCAATACAGGGGTTCGGCAGATACGCAGTATTTT
d_call: NA; j_call: TRBJ2-6; clone_size: few; v_call: TRBV29-1; cdr3_aa: CSVYGVDGANVLTF; cdr3_nt: TGCAGCGTTTACGGGGTCGACGGGGCCAACGTCCTGACTTTC
d_call: NA; j_call: TRBJ1-2; clone_size: NA; v_call: TRBV12-3/TRBV12-4; cdr3_aa: CASSFGVQGYTF; cdr3_nt: TGTGCCAGCAGTTTCGGGGTACAGGGCTACACCTTC
d_call: NA; j_call: TRBJ2-3; clone_size: few; v_call: TRBV3-1; cdr3_aa: CASSQDGKATDTQYF; cdr3_nt: TGTGCCAGCAGCCAAGATGGCAAAGCCACAGATACGCAGTATTTT
d_call: TRBD1; j_call: TRBJ2-3; clone_size: few; v_call: TRBV12-3/TRBV12-4; cdr3_aa: CASSPRQGVTDTQYF; cdr3_nt: TGTGCCAGCAGTCCCCGACAGGGGGTGACAGATACGCAGTATTTT
d_call: NA; j_call: TRBJ2-7; clone_size: NA; v_call: TRBV6-6; cdr3_aa: CASQQGSSEQYF; cdr3_nt: TGTGCCAGCCAACAGGGATCCAGCGAGCAGTACTTC
d_call: TRBD2; j_call: TRBJ2-3; clone_size: NA; v_call: TRBV20-1; cdr3_aa: CSARDLRLAGSSGTDTQYF; cdr3_nt: TGCAGTGCTAGAGATCTAAGACTAGCGGGAAGCTCAGGCACAGATACGCAGTATTTT
d_call: NA; j_call: TRBJ2-3; clone_size: NA; v_call: TRBV11-2; cdr3_aa: CASEEGNGDTQYF; cdr3_nt: TGTGCCAGCGAGGAGGGGAATGGGGATACGCAGTATTTT
d_call: NA; j_call: TRBJ1-4; clone_size: few; v_call: TRBV2; cdr3_aa: CASSLRHGEKLFF; cdr3_nt: TGTGCTAGCAGTTTGCGGCATGGGGAAAAACTGTTTTTT
d_call: TRBD1; j_call: TRBJ1-1; clone_size: few; v_call: TRBV24-1; cdr3_aa: CATRAGQWNTEAFF; cdr3_nt: TGTGCCACCAGGGCGGGACAGTGGAACACTGAAGCTTTCTTT
d_call: TRBD2; j_call: TRBJ2-3; clone_size: few; v_call: TRBV4-1; cdr3_aa: CASSQDPSGRGSTDTQYF; cdr3_nt: TGCGCCAGCAGCCAAGATCCTAGCGGGAGAGGAAGCACAGATACGCAGTATTTT
d_call: NA; j_call: TRBJ1-1; clone_size: NA; v_call: TRBV7-2; cdr3_aa: CASSLSLTMNTEAFF; cdr3_nt: TGTGCCAGCAGCTTATCCCTAACCATGAACACTGAAGCTTTCTTT
d_call: TRBD2; j_call: TRBJ2-2; clone_size: NA; v_call: TRBV20-1; cdr3_aa: CSARDRGDNTGELFF; cdr3_nt: TGCAGTGCTAGAGATCGGGGGGACAACACCGGGGAGCTGTTTTTT
d_call: TRBD1; j_call: TRBJ1-2; clone_size: few; v_call: TRBV19; cdr3_aa: CASSIGTGSYGYTF; cdr3_nt: TGTGCCAGTAGTATCGGGACAGGGTCCTATGGCTACACCTTC
d_call: NA; j_call: TRBJ2-2; clone_size: once; v_call: TRBV28; cdr3_aa: CASYSRAPNTGELFF; cdr3_nt: TGTGCCAGCTACTCCAGGGCACCGAACACCGGGGAGCTGTTTTTT
d_call: TRBD2; j_call: TRBJ2-7; clone_size: few; v_call: TRBV20-1; cdr3_aa: CSARFLLAGKTYEQYF; cdr3_nt: TGCAGTGCTAGATTTCTTCTAGCGGGGAAAACCTACGAGCAGTACTTC
d_call: TRBD2; j_call: TRBJ2-5; clone_size: NA; v_call: TRBV7-2; cdr3_aa: CASSLVTALAGSEETQYF; cdr3_nt: TGTGCCAGCAGCTTAGTAACAGCGCTAGCGGGAAGTGAGGAGACCCAGTACTTC
d_call: TRBD2; j_call: TRBJ2-7; clone_size: few; v_call: TRBV19; cdr3_aa: CASSRGGSSYEQYF; cdr3_nt: TGTGCCAGTAGCCGGGGGGGCAGCTCCTACGAGCAGTACTTC
d_call: NA; j_call: TRBJ2-1; clone_size: few; v_call: TRBV6-2/TRBV6-3; cdr3_aa: CANSYPGHGSYNEQFF; cdr3_nt: TGTGCCAACAGTTACCCGGGACATGGATCCTACAATGAGCAGTTCTTC
d_call: TRBD1; j_call: TRBJ1-5; clone_size: NA; v_call: TRBV19; cdr3_aa: CASSSGGSGNQPQHF; cdr3_nt: TGTGCCAGTAGTTCAGGGGGCTCGGGCAATCAGCCCCAGCATTTT
d_call: NA; j_call: TRBJ1-2; clone_size: few; v_call: TRBV6-5; cdr3_aa: CASSYSGARNYGYTF; cdr3_nt: TGTGCCAGCAGTTACTCCGGGGCGCGCAACTATGGCTACACCTTC
d_call: TRBD1; j_call: TRBJ2-1; clone_size: NA; v_call: TRBV12-3/TRBV12-4; cdr3_aa: CASSSLGGIDEQFF; cdr3_nt: TGTGCCAGCAGTTCACTAGGGGGCATCGATGAGCAGTTCTTC
d_call: TRBD1; j_call: TRBJ1-1; clone_size: NA; v_call: TRBV12-3/TRBV12-4; cdr3_aa: CASIQTGENTEAFF; cdr3_nt: TGTGCCAGCATTCAAACAGGGGAGAACACTGAAGCTTTCTTT
d_call: NA; j_call: TRBJ1-2; clone_size: NA; v_call: TRBV7-9; cdr3_aa: CASSLRVTPGQDNYGYAF; cdr3_nt: TGTGCCAGCAGCTTACGGGTAACGCCGGGACAAGATAACTATGGCTACGCCTTC
d_call: TRBD2; j_call: TRBJ2-2; clone_size: NA; v_call: TRBV12-3/TRBV12-4; cdr3_aa: CASSTGREGRTGELFF; cdr3_nt: TGTGCCAGCAGTACCGGGCGGGAGGGCCGCACCGGGGAGCTGTTTTTT
d_call: NA; j_call: TRBJ1-5; clone_size: NA; v_call: TRBV29-1; cdr3_aa: CSVGGGIGQPQHF; cdr3_nt: TGCAGCGTTGGTGGTGGGATTGGTCAGCCCCAGCATTTT
d_call: TRBD2; j_call: TRBJ2-1; clone_size: NA; v_call: TRBV7-9; cdr3_aa: CASSIGTSGSREQFF; cdr3_nt: TGTGCCAGCAGCATTGGGACTAGCGGGAGTCGTGAGCAGTTCTTC
d_call: TRBD2; j_call: TRBJ2-1; clone_size: few; v_call: TRBV18; cdr3_aa: CASSPTSGSLDEQFF; cdr3_nt: TGTGCCAGCTCGCCGACTAGCGGGAGCCTTGATGAGCAGTTCTTC
d_call: NA; j_call: TRBJ2-3; clone_size: NA; v_call: TRBV20-1; cdr3_aa: CSARVGASTDTQYF; cdr3_nt: TGCAGTGCTAGAGTGGGGGCCAGCACAGATACGCAGTATTTT
d_call: TRBD1; j_call: TRBJ2-7; clone_size: many; v_call: TRBV20-1; cdr3_aa: CSAADREYEQYF; cdr3_nt: TGCAGTGCTGCGGACAGGGAGTACGAGCAGTACTTC
d_call: TRBD1; j_call: TRBJ1-2; clone_size: NA; v_call: TRBV7-2; cdr3_aa: CASSQGVGDGYTF; cdr3_nt: TGTGCCAGCAGCCAGGGGGTCGGGGATGGCTACACCTTC
d_call: NA; j_call: TRBJ2-5; clone_size: NA; v_call: TRBV7-2; cdr3_aa: CASSLGAQQTQYF; cdr3_nt: TGTGCCAGCAGCTTAGGTGCACAACAGACCCAGTACTTC
d_call: NA; j_call: TRBJ2-1; clone_size: NA; v_call: TRBV9; cdr3_aa: CASSAAHEQFF; cdr3_nt: TGTGCCAGCAGCGCAGCCCATGAGCAGTTCTTC
d_call: TRBD2; j_call: TRBJ2-5; clone_size: many; v_call: TRBV6-5; cdr3_aa: CASSYSRGGETQYF; cdr3_nt: TGTGCCAGCAGTTACTCCCGGGGGGGAGAGACCCAGTACTTC
d_call: TRBD1; j_call: TRBJ1-1; clone_size: few; v_call: TRBV6-6; cdr3_aa: CASTQGGRRAEAFF; cdr3_nt: TGTGCCAGCACTCAGGGGGGGCGAAGGGCTGAAGCTTTCTTT
d_call: NA; j_call: TRBJ2-7; clone_size: NA; v_call: TRBV10-3; cdr3_aa: CAIRQGNDEQYF; cdr3_nt: TGTGCCATCAGACAGGGCAATGACGAGCAGTACTTC
d_call: NA; j_call: TRBJ1-5; clone_size: NA; v_call: TRBV7-8; cdr3_aa: CASSAQGQISPQHF; cdr3_nt: TGTGCCAGCAGCGCACAGGGACAAATCAGCCCCCAGCATTTT
d_call: TRBD2; j_call: TRBJ2-1; clone_size: NA; v_call: TRBV4-1; cdr3_aa: CASSGVRSLAGEDEQFF; cdr3_nt: TGCGCCAGCAGCGGAGTAAGATCCTTAGCGGGAGAGGATGAGCAGTTCTTC
d_call: NA; j_call: TRBJ2-3; clone_size: few; v_call: TRBV29-1; cdr3_aa: CSVVRSGTDTQYF; cdr3_nt: TGCAGCGTTGTGAGGTCAGGGACAGATACGCAGTATTTT
d_call: NA; j_call: TRBJ1-1; clone_size: few; v_call: TRBV5-1; cdr3_aa: CASSPGWAVKDEAFF; cdr3_nt: TGCGCCAGCAGCCCAGGCTGGGCAGTGAAGGATGAAGCTTTCTTT
d_call: NA; j_call: TRBJ2-1; clone_size: few; v_call: TRBV12-3/TRBV12-4; cdr3_aa: CASSPGPAISYNEQFF; cdr3_nt: TGTGCCAGCAGTCCGGGACCGGCGATCTCCTACAATGAGCAGTTCTTC
d_call: NA; j_call: TRBJ2-3; clone_size: NA; v_call: TRBV12-5; cdr3_aa: CASGSRPDDTQYF; cdr3_nt: TGTGCTAGTGGTTCCCGTCCGGACGACACGCAGTATTTT
d_call: TRBD2; j_call: TRBJ2-1; clone_size: NA; v_call: TRBV27; cdr3_aa: CASSLYSGMANNEQFF; cdr3_nt: TGTGCCAGCAGTTTATATAGCGGGATGGCAAACAATGAGCAGTTCTTC
d_call: NA; j_call: TRBJ2-4; clone_size: NA; v_call: TRBV5-1; cdr3_aa: CASSTAGARNIQYF; cdr3_nt: TGCGCCAGCAGCACCGCGGGGGCGCGGAACATTCAGTACTTC
d_call: NA; j_call: TRBJ1-2; clone_size: few; v_call: TRBV15; cdr3_aa: CATSRPREGISSYGYTF; cdr3_nt: TGTGCCACCAGCAGGCCTCGGGAAGGGATAAGTAGCTATGGCTACACCTTC
d_call: NA; j_call: TRBJ2-5; clone_size: few; v_call: TRBV7-2; cdr3_aa: CASSLGTRTQYF; cdr3_nt: TGTGCCAGCAGCTTGGGGACAAGGACCCAGTACTTC
d_call: TRBD2; j_call: TRBJ2-3; clone_size: NA; v_call: TRBV29-1; cdr3_aa: CSVDGLAEGDTQYF; cdr3_nt: TGCAGCGTTGATGGACTAGCGGAAGGGGATACGCAGTATTTT
d_call: NA; j_call: TRBJ2-4; clone_size: NA; v_call: TRBV20-1; cdr3_aa: CSARPTIAKNIQYF; cdr3_nt: TGCAGTGCCCGGCCGACCATAGCCAAAAACATTCAATACTTC
d_call: NA; j_call: TRBJ1-3; clone_size: few; v_call: TRBV20-1; cdr3_aa: CSARDRHGFGQYSGNTIYF; cdr3_nt: TGCAGTGCTAGAGATCGGCACGGTTTCGGTCAATACTCTGGAAACACCATATATTTT
d_call: NA; j_call: TRBJ1-4; clone_size: NA; v_call: TRBV18; cdr3_aa: CASSPQGDLNEKLFF; cdr3_nt: TGTGCCAGCTCCCCTCAGGGCGACTTAAATGAAAAACTGTTTTTT
d_call: TRBD1; j_call: TRBJ1-1; clone_size: NA; v_call: TRBV13; cdr3_aa: CASSLNRGGAFF; cdr3_nt: TGTGCCAGCAGCTTAAACAGGGGGGGAGCTTTCTTT
d_call: TRBD2; j_call: TRBJ2-1; clone_size: NA; v_call: TRBV12-3/TRBV12-4; cdr3_aa: CASSSSGVDEQFF; cdr3_nt: TGTGCCAGCAGTTCTAGCGGGGTCGATGAGCAGTTCTTC
d_call: NA; j_call: TRBJ2-1; clone_size: NA; v_call: TRBV5-1; cdr3_aa: CASTFGQDGSHEQFF; cdr3_nt: TGCGCCAGCACCTTCGGGCAGGATGGCTCCCATGAGCAGTTCTTC
d_call: TRBD1; j_call: TRBJ1-1; clone_size: few; v_call: TRBV5-1; cdr3_aa: CASSWKGGGTEAFF; cdr3_nt: TGCGCCAGCAGCTGGAAAGGGGGCGGCACTGAAGCTTTCTTT